This TCR beta chain was observed in a study of molecular identifiers for immune sequencing clone quantification. Study-wide findings and caveats: For effector cells, clones above 20 RNA copies held over 97% of molecules; for naive cells, under 1%.

In preparing bulk TCR libraries, previously described methods and listed TCR primers were used. TCRdb re-called the PCR reads through MiXCR, storing one row per CDR3 protein. Of about 500,000 distinct CDR3 sequences listed, around a fifth are singletons. This clonotype showed up many times. What it recognizes is unknown. The CDR3 has 13 amino acids. Deletions cut 0 bases from V and 6 bases from J, with 9 bases between. Germline CDR1 and CDR2: SEHNR and FQNEAQ (reference sequence). The chain links TRBV7-9 to TRBJ2-7; a possible D gene is TRBD1 (6 bases). This receptor was obtained from a human donor in good health. Some libraries in this study had Jurkat cell RNA spiked in. The sequencing sample was made of naive CD8+ T cells from blood, with Jurkat cell RNA spiked in. Sample subset: FACS-sorted CD8+CD4-CCR7+CD45RA+ naive T cells. The CDR3 loop reads CASSLASGAEQYF. The CDR3 coding sequence is TGTGCCAGCAGCTTAGCCTCAGGGGCCGAGCAGTACTTC.